These T cell receptor beta chains were read from a single sample in a study of Graves' ophthalmopathy and Graves' hyperthyroidism. From the multiplex PCR reads, TCRdb called clonotypes with MiXCR, one entry per CDR3 protein. The table lists 580,000 or so distinct CDR3 sequences, about 40% of them singletons. Sequencing was done on a sample of peripheral blood or thyroid tissue (not recorded which). These receptors came from an adult man with Graves' hyperthyroidism. Both conserved end residues are part of each CDR3. The order of the fields is V gene, D gene, J gene, clone size, CDR3 protein, CDR3 DNA. D genes are given only for firm matches. Only part of the rows carry a size: once, few, many, or a class if the clone is expanded.

>TRBV25-1|.|TRBJ1-1|many
CASSPRTMNTEAFF
TGTGCCAGCAGTCCCAGGACAATGAACACTGAAGCTTTCTTT
>TRBV20-1|.|TRBJ2-5|many
CSATGLQETQYF
TGCAGTGCAACGGGACTGCAAGAGACCCAGTACTTC
>TRBV15|TRBD2|TRBJ2-7|few
CATSRGEAGGQNEQYF
TGTGCCACCAGCAGAGGAGAGGCGGGAGGGCAGAACGAGCAGTACTTC
>TRBV12-3/TRBV12-4|TRBD1|TRBJ2-2|many
CASSWDSANTGELFF
TGTGCCAGCAGTTGGGACAGCGCGAACACCGGGGAGCTGTTTTTT
>TRBV10-2|.|TRBJ1-2|many
CASSGTPNYGYTF
TGCGCCAGCAGTGGGACACCGAACTATGGCTACACCTTC
>TRBV28|TRBD1|TRBJ1-1|.
CASTAGQGWVRTEAFF
TGTGCCAGCACCGCGGGACAGGGTTGGGTCCGCACTGAAGCTTTCTTT
>TRBV9|.|TRBJ1-5|.
CASSVEGEPLWPQHF
TGTGCCAGCAGCGTAGAGGGGGAGCCCCTTTGGCCCCAGCATTTT
>TRBV19|TRBD1|TRBJ1-2|many
CASSIGWTGDGYTF
TGTGCCAGTAGTATCGGATGGACAGGGGATGGCTACACCTTC
>TRBV20-1|TRBD2|TRBJ2-7|many
CSARDGTSGSHEQYF
TGCAGTGCTAGAGACGGGACTAGCGGGAGCCACGAGCAGTACTTC
>TRBV7-9|TRBD2|TRBJ2-2|many
CASSPGTPSGANTGELFF
TGTGCCAGCAGCCCAGGAACGCCTAGCGGGGCGAACACCGGGGAGCTGTTTTTT
>TRBV9|TRBD1|TRBJ2-7|many
CASSVGTGSSYEQYF
TGTGCCAGCAGCGTAGGGACAGGGAGCTCCTACGAGCAGTACTTC
>TRBV15|.|TRBJ2-7|.
CATSREGGYEQYF
TGTGCCACCAGCAGAGAAGGGGGTTACGAGCAGTACTTC
>TRBV2|TRBD1|TRBJ1-4|.
CASSETWTGAGEKLFF
TGTGCCAGCAGCGAAACCTGGACAGGGGCCGGTGAAAAACTGTTTTTT
>TRBV12-3/TRBV12-4|TRBD2|TRBJ2-5|many
CASSEGSGDQETQYF
TGTGCCAGCAGTGAAGGTAGCGGGGACCAAGAGACCCAGTACTTC
>TRBV20-1|.|TRBJ2-7|.
CSPRGGYEQYF
TGCAGCCCAAGGGGGGGATACGAGCAGTACTTC
>TRBV6-5|.|TRBJ1-3|few
CASSLDVGNTIYF
TGTGCCAGCAGTTTGGACGTCGGAAACACCATATATTTT
>TRBV20-1|TRBD2|TRBJ2-2|many
CSARDSDGLVGGTGELFF
TGCAGTGCTAGAGATTCCGACGGACTAGTTGGCGGCACCGGGGAGCTGTTTTTT